This entry lists 18 T cell receptor beta chains sequenced from one sample in a study of blood T cell repertoires in COVID-19. The table came from immunoSEQ multiplex PCR; TCRdb's copy has only in-frame clones and leaves some out. Of approximately 240,000 clones in the sample, over 75% are singletons; the top ten hold 2% to 2.5%. The specimen was peripheral blood. Receptor source: a woman between 35 and 50 years old who had recovered from COVID-19.

This sequence joins TRBV6-2 or TRBV6-3 and TRBJ2-5; D gene ambiguous. The germline CDR1 and CDR2 sequences are MNHEY and SVGEGT. Trimming took 1 base from V and 3 from J, leaving 6 bases between them. CDR3 length: 13 amino acids. The CDR3: CASSYWAEETQYF. The CDR3 coding sequence is TGTGCCAGCAGTTACTGGGCAGAAGAGACCCAGTACTTC.

CDR3: CASSLAGPLAADTQYF. The CDR3 coding sequence is TGTGCCAGCAGCTTAGCGGGTCCGCTAGCGGCAGATACGCAGTATTTT. This chain joins TRBV7-9 and TRBJ2-3; 7 positions agree with TRBD2. Germline lookup yields CDR1 SEHNR and CDR2 FQNEAQ (reference sequence). The junction had 7 bases not matched to a gene; V was cut back by 0 bases and J by 4 bases. This CDR3 region has 16 residues.

This rearrangement joins TRBV7-2 to TRBJ2-6; D gene uncertain. This CDR3 is built from 16 residues. Per germline, CDR1 SGHTA and CDR2 FQGNSA. V lost 5 bases and J lost 0, with 11 bases in between. The CDR3 region has the DNA TGTGCCAGCAGCCCCATTAGCACCTCTGGGGCCAACGTCCTGACTTTC. Translating it yields CASSPISTSGANVLTF. Full variable domain (remainder filled in from reference TRBV7-2 and TRBJ2-6): GAGVSQSPSNKVTEKGKDVELRCDPISGHTALYWYRQSLGQGLEFLIYFQGNSAPDKSGLPSDRFSAERTGGSVSTLTIQRTQQEDSAVYLCASSPISTSGANVLTFGAGSRLTVL.

This chain links TRBV9 with TRBJ1-5, with TRBD1 matching over 10 bases. The CDR3 is 15 amino acids. CDR1 and CDR2 (germline): SGDLS, YYNGEE. J lost 4 bases, V lost 4 bases, and 5 bases had no gene match. The CDR3 here is CASSPTGGLNQPQHF. In DNA, the CDR3 is TGTGCCAGCAGCCCGACAGGGGGCCTTAATCAGCCCCAGCATTTT. Drawing the rest from reference TRBV9 and TRBJ1-5, the complete variable domain is DSGVTQTPKHLITATGQRVTLRCSPRSGDLSVYWYQQSLDQGLQFLIQYYNGEERAKGNILERFSAQQFPDLHSELNLSSLELGDSALYFCASSPTGGLNQPQHFGDGTRLSIL.

The chain joins TRBV6-5 to TRBJ2-7; 11 bases line up with TRBD2. V gave up 2 bases and J gave up 7 bases; unmatched junction bases: 7. CDR1 is MNHEY, CDR2 SVGAGI, per germline. The CDR3 is made up of 15 amino acids. The chain's CDR3 is CASSYLSGRGVEQYF. CDR3 nucleotides: TGTGCCAGCAGTTACCTTAGCGGGAGGGGAGTTGAGCAGTACTTC.

This chain connects TRBV6-5 to TRBJ1-6; 8 positions match TRBD1. CDR3 length: 14 amino acids. CDR1 is MNHEY and CDR2 is SVGAGI in the germline V gene. V shed 6 bases, J shed 8 bases, and the junction held 6 bases outside the gene matches. The CDR3 reads CASRAGQVYSPLHF. The CDR3 bases are TGTGCCAGCAGGGCGGGACAGGTTTATTCACCCCTCCACTTT.

The chain combines TRBV10-3 with TRBJ2-1; the match to TRBD2 covers 16 bases. The junction had 7 bases not matched to a gene; V was cut back by 10 bases and J by 10 bases. Germline assignment: CDR1 ENHRY and CDR2 SYGVKD. This CDR3 comprises 14 residues. The CDR3 protein is CASGTSGGAGEQFF. DNA of the CDR3: TGTGCCAGTGGGACTAGCGGGGGGGCCGGCGAGCAGTTCTTC.

The V and J genes are TRBV11-3 and TRBJ2-4; D possibly corresponds to TRBD1 (5 bases). This CDR3 has 13 amino acids. Trimming shortened V by 7 bases and J by 7 bases, and 14 bases separated the two germline ends. CDR1 is SGHNT, CDR2 YENEEA, per germline. CDR3 nucleotides: TGTGCCAGCACCCTGTCAGGGTCTAACATTCAGTACTTC. Translation gives CASTLSGSNIQYF.

CDR3 sequence (DNA): TGTGCCAGCAGCCGACAGGGCCTCTATGGCTACACCTTC. It encodes CASSRQGLYGYTF. This chain uses TRBV7-8 with TRBJ1-2, with TRBD1 matching over 7 bases. The germline V gene has CDR1 SGHVS and CDR2 FQNEAQ. J lost 4 bases, V lost 5 bases, and 4 bases had no gene match. The CDR3 has 13 residues. Filled out from reference TRBV7-8 and TRBJ1-2, the complete variable domain reads GAGVSQSPRYKVAKRGQDVALRCDPISGHVSLFWYQQALGQGPEFLTYFQNEAQLDKSGLPSDRFFAERPEGSVSTLKIQRTQQEDSAVYLCASSRQGLYGYTFGSGTRLTVV.

The J gene is TRBJ1-5, the V gene TRBV6-5; a possible D gene is TRBD1 (6 bases). Trimming cost V 6 bases and J 6 bases, with 15 bases left between them. The CDR3 contains 14 residues. Per germline, CDR1 MNHEY and CDR2 SVGAGI. This chain's CDR3 is CASRGRGGGQPQHF. The CDR3 bases are TGTGCCAGCAGAGGCAGGGGCGGGGGTCAGCCCCAGCATTTT.

The V call is TRBV30, the J call TRBJ2-5; 11 bases line up with TRBD2. The CDR3 runs to 15 residues. Germline V gene data show CDR1 as GTSNPN and CDR2 as SVGIG (reference sequence). V lost 5 bases to trimming and J lost 1 base; unmatched junction nucleotides: 6. The CDR3 DNA reads as TGTGCCTGGGCTAGCGGGGGGACCTTCCAAGAGACCCAGTACTTC. It encodes CAWASGGTFQETQYF.

This clone appeared a single time. The chain carries TRBV25-1 and TRBJ1-2; no firm D call. This CDR3 is 15 amino acids long. V shed 3 bases and J shed 0 bases, with 11 bases lying between them. Germline values: CDR1 MGHDK, CDR2 SYGVNS. Here the CDR3 reads CASSEAGTANYGYTF. The CDR3 bases are TGTGCCAGCAGTGAGGCAGGAACTGCTAACTATGGCTACACCTTC.

V is TRBV29-1 and J is TRBJ2-1, with TRBD2 as a possible D gene (6 bases). V dropped 3 bases and J dropped 0 bases, with 15 bases sitting between them. This CDR3 is built from 16 residues. The germline gives CDR1 SQVTM, CDR2 ANQGSEA. CDR3 loop: CSVENGGASSYNEQFF. CDR3 nucleotides: TGCAGCGTTGAGAACGGCGGGGCCAGCTCCTACAATGAGCAGTTCTTC.

This clone appeared a single time. This rearrangement joins TRBV9 to TRBJ2-3, with 9 positions matching TRBD1. V shed 3 bases, J shed 3 bases, and the junction held 8 bases outside the gene matches. The CDR3 loop spans 16 amino acids. Germline loops: CDR1 SGDLS, CDR2 YYNGEE. CDR3 coding DNA: TGTGCCAGCAGCGACTCCTCGGGACAGGGTACAGATACGCAGTATTTT. The encoded protein is CASSDSSGQGTDTQYF.

The chain links TRBV11-2 to TRBJ2-7, with 9 bases lining up with TRBD1. V lost 5 bases to trimming and J lost 0 bases; unmatched junction nucleotides: 5. This CDR3 spans 15 amino acids. Germline assignment: CDR1 SGHAT and CDR2 FQNNGV. This CDR3 reads CASSLGTGYSYEQYF. In DNA, the CDR3 is TGTGCCAGCAGCCTCGGGACAGGGTACTCCTACGAGCAGTACTTC.

The chain has TRBV7-2 and TRBJ1-1; a possible D gene is TRBD1 (5 bases). Trimming left V 3 bases short and J 1 base short, with 12 bases between. The germline V gene encodes CDR1 SGHTA and CDR2 FQGNSA. The CDR3 has 15 residues. This CDR3 is CASSFDRQGNTEAFF. The CDR3 DNA follows: TGTGCCAGCAGCTTTGATCGGCAGGGGAACACTGAAGCTTTCTTT.

The rearrangement joins TRBV4-1 to TRBJ2-7; D ambiguous. CDR3 length: 15 residues. Deletions cut 0 bases from V and 2 bases from J, with 11 bases between. Germline loops: CDR1 MGHRA, CDR2 YSYEKL. This chain's CDR3 is CASSQEGRLAYEQYF. The CDR3 nucleotides are TGCGCCAGCAGCCAAGAAGGTCGCCTAGCCTACGAGCAGTACTTC.

The chain has TRBV6-2 or TRBV6-3 and TRBJ2-4, with D possibly TRBD2 on 6 matching bases. The CDR3 spans 15 residues. Germline CDR1 and CDR2: MNHEY and SVGEGT. Trimming removed 4 bases at V and 2 bases at J, with 12 bases between. In DNA form, the CDR3 reads TGTGCCAGCAGTTGGAGGGCCGGGTCCAAAAACATTCAGTACTTC. Protein product: CASSWRAGSKNIQYF.